This TCR beta chain stems from a study of blood T cell repertoires in COVID-19. The protocol was immunoSEQ multiplex PCR, while the TCRdb copy is restricted to in-frame clones and leaves out a portion. The repertoire holds hundreds of thousands of clones, with around 90% as singletons. The germline CDR1 and CDR2 sequences are SGHAT and FQNNGV. With 3 bases removed from V and 5 bases from J, the gap between germline ends came to 11 bases. The CDR3 has 13 residues. This TCR was recovered from a man in his sixties who had recovered from COVID-19. The sequenced material came from peripheral blood. The genes are TRBV11-2 and TRBJ2-7; D remains ambiguous. The CDR3 DNA is TGTGCCAGCAGCTTTGGTGTGATAGACGAGCAGTACTTC. It codes for CASSFGVIDEQYF.